Presented here are 2 T cell receptor beta chains from one specimen sequenced in a study of Graves' ophthalmopathy and Graves' hyperthyroidism. The sequenced template was RNA, covering the TCR beta CDR3 region. Scientists carried out first-round RT-PCR using HTBI primers and then a second-round multiplex PCR. TCRdb passed the multiplex PCR reads through MiXCR, listing each CDR3 protein once. The table has a few hundred thousand distinct CDR3 sequences, less than 40% seen once. Sequenced: peripheral blood or thyroid tissue (not recorded which). The receptors originated from an adult man with Graves' hyperthyroidism.

The V call is TRBV20-1, the J call TRBJ2-5; 11 bases fit TRBD2. The CDR3 is 14 residues long. The trim removed 4 bases at V and 7 bases at J, leaving 8 bases unmatched. Germline V gene data show CDR1 as DFQATT and CDR2 as SNEGSKA (reference sequence). The CDR3 sequence: CSATPSGGRGTQYF. The CDR3 DNA is TGCAGTGCTACCCCTAGCGGGGGGCGAGGGACCCAGTACTTC.

This clonotype was observed at least ten times. The gene calls are TRBV12-3 or TRBV12-4 and TRBJ2-5; the D call may be TRBD1 or TRBD2 (5 bases each). The CDR3 totals 15 residues. V dropped 1 base and J dropped 2 bases, with 11 bases sitting between them. CDR3 DNA sequence: TGTGCCAGCAGTTTAGTCGTCAGGGAGCAAGAGACCCAGTACTTC. It specifies CASSLVVREQETQYF.